Below are 19 T cell receptor beta chains sequenced from a single sample in a study of CD8+CD57+ T cells in acquired aplastic anemia. The use of genomic DNA as template underpinned the TCR beta VDJ and CDR3 profiling. TCRdb re-called the reads through MiXCR, storing one row per CDR3 protein. Among 15,000 to 20,000 distinct CDR3 sequences listed, under 40% were seen once. These TCRs' antigens remain unknown. Previously, flow cytometry had revealed CD8+CD57+ cell expansion in the patients chosen for sequencing. Findings and caveats of the study: Measurement in patients showed lower diversity in CD8+CD57+ cells than in total CD4+ and CD8+ pools.

Specimen: CD8+CD57+ T cells sorted from PBMCs. Indicated subset: bead-enriched CD8+CD57+ effector memory T cells from SAA patients. The receptors were sampled from a human donor with aplastic anemia.

The CDR3 loop is CASSPGRRHGPYEQYF. In DNA, the CDR3 is TGTGCCAGCAGCCCCGGCCGACGGCATGGCCCCTACGAGCAGTACTTC. The chain couples TRBV12-3 or TRBV12-4 to TRBJ2-7; D not certain. CDR3 length: 16 amino acids. V was shortened by 6 bases and J by 2 bases, with 20 bases between the two germline ends.

This chain connects TRBV6-2 or TRBV6-3 to TRBJ2-7, with D maybe TRBD1 (6 bases). This CDR3 region has 13 residues. Looked up from germline, CDR1 is MNHEY and CDR2 is SVGEGT. V gave up 5 bases and J gave up 4 bases, with 12 bases separating them. CDR3 in amino acids: CASSPGQTYEQYF. CDR3 DNA sequence: TGTGCCAGCAGTCCTGGACAGACATACGAGCAGTACTTC.

This clonotype was found a few times. This chain uses TRBV12-3 or TRBV12-4 with TRBJ2-2; D ambiguous. CDR3 length: 11 residues. V dropped 7 bases and J dropped 13 bases, with 13 bases sitting between them. DNA for the CDR3: TGTGCCAGCACGTCTTCGATAGGGCTGTTTTTT. Translation gives CASTSSIGLFF.

This clonotype was recorded many times. The chain links TRBV3-1 to TRBJ2-7; D could derive from TRBD1 or TRBD2 (5 bases each). Germline V gene lookup returns CDR1 LGHDT and CDR2 YNNKEL (reference sequence). The V gene lost 0 bases and the J gene lost 3 bases, with 9 bases spanning the gap. This CDR3 has 14 amino acids. Here the CDR3 DNA reads TGTGCCAGCAGCCAAGACGGGGCGTTCTACGAGCAGTACTTC. Protein sequence: CASSQDGAFYEQYF.

This clonotype has a count of ten or more. This chain uses TRBV7-9 with TRBJ2-1; D ambiguous. Germline V lookup: CDR1 SEHNR, CDR2 FQNEAQ (reference sequence). The CDR3 has 17 amino acids. The V end was cut by 2 bases, the J end by 5 bases, with 19 bases between. This chain's CDR3 is CASSLTYSKGRHNEQFF. The CDR3 DNA is TGTGCCAGCAGCTTAACCTACTCGAAAGGTAGGCACAATGAGCAGTTCTTC. Full variable domain (outside the CDR3, taken from reference TRBV7-9 and TRBJ2-1): DTGVSQNPRHKITKRGQNVTFRCDPISEHNRLYWYRQTLGQGPEFLTYFQNEAQLEKSRLLSDRFSAERPKGSFSTLEIQRTEQGDSAMYLCASSLTYSKGRHNEQFFGPGTRLTVL.

There are many counts of this clonotype. The CDR3 coding sequence is TGTGCCAGCAGTGAATCCAGGGACACCGGGGAGCTGTTTTTT. Encoded protein: CASSESRDTGELFF. The chain joins TRBV25-1 to TRBJ2-2, with TRBD1 as a possible D gene (5 bases). The CDR3 is 14 amino acids. V was shortened by 1 base and J by 3 bases, with 6 bases between the two germline ends. In germline, CDR1 is MGHDK, CDR2 SYGVNS.

This clonotype has a handful of counts. J is TRBJ2-1 and V is TRBV20-1; TRBD2 matches at 10 bases. V was pared by 0 bases and J by 5 bases, with 4 bases of the junction left unmatched. CDR1 is DFQATT, CDR2 SNEGSKA, per germline (reference sequence). This CDR3 region has 15 residues. CDR3 residues: CSARDLAGDNNEQFF. For the CDR3, the DNA is TGCAGTGCTAGAGATCTAGCGGGAGACAACAATGAGCAGTTCTTC.

The V call is TRBV11-2, the J call TRBJ2-3, with TRBD2 as a possible D gene (5 bases). The CDR3 contains 17 residues. Germline CDR1 and CDR2: SGHAT and FQNNGV. V was clipped by 2 bases and J by 2 bases, with 17 bases between them. Here the CDR3 reads CASSLLGFAGFTDTQYF. The CDR3 DNA reads as TGTGCCAGCAGCTTACTGGGGTTCGCGGGTTTCACAGATACGCAGTATTTT.

This chain joins TRBV5-1 and TRBJ1-2; D gene unclear. The CDR3 spans 14 residues. Germline CDR1 reads SGHRS; CDR2 reads YFSETQ. V was pared by 0 bases and J by 2 bases, with 8 bases between. The CDR3 loop is CASSLGVSNYGYTF. In DNA form, the CDR3 reads TGCGCCAGCAGCTTGGGAGTCAGCAACTATGGCTACACCTTC. The full variable domain, completed using reference TRBV5-1 and TRBJ1-2, is KAGVTQTPRYLIKTRGQQVTLSCSPISGHRSVSWYQQTPGQGLQFLFEYFSETQRNKGNFPGRFSGRQFSNSRSEMNVSTLELGDSALYLCASSLGVSNYGYTFGSGTRLTVV.

This clonotype turned up a few times. The chain couples TRBV5-1 to TRBJ1-5, with unresolved D. The CDR3 has 16 amino acids. Trimming shortened V by 0 bases and J by 2 bases, and 12 bases separated the two germline ends. The germline V gene encodes CDR1 SGHRS and CDR2 YFSETQ. CDR3 in DNA: TGCGCCAGCAGCTTGGCCGACCTAGAGGGCAATCAGCCCCAGCATTTT. Protein: CASSLADLEGNQPQHF.

A few counts support this clonotype. CDR3 coding DNA: TGTGCCAGCAGCCTGAGGAGGACAGGGGTTTTTGGCACAGATACGCAGTATTTT. Its protein product is CASSLRRTGVFGTDTQYF. V gene TRBV4-2 combines with J gene TRBJ2-3; TRBD1 matches 9 bases. The CDR3 is 18 amino acids. The V and J ends lost 4 bases and 1 base, in that order; junction bases with no gene match: 12. Germline V gives CDR1 LGHNA, CDR2 YNFKEQ.

The chain combines TRBV2 with TRBJ1-5; unclear D gene. The V gene lost 9 bases and the J gene lost 2 bases, with 14 bases spanning the gap. There are 14 residues in the CDR3. Germline V gene lookup returns CDR1 SNHLY and CDR2 FYNNEI. CDR3 amino acids: CASRVLRGNQPQHF. CDR3 in DNA: TGTGCCAGTCGGGTGTTGCGTGGCAATCAGCCCCAGCATTTT.

The J gene is TRBJ2-1, the V gene TRBV20-1; D may correspond to TRBD1 or TRBD2 (5 bases each). CDR1 is DFQATT and CDR2 is SNEGSKA in the germline V gene (reference sequence). The CDR3 extends over 13 amino acids. The CDR3 here is CRGTFSSYNEQFF. CDR3 nucleotide sequence: TGCAGGGGGACGTTCAGCTCCTACAATGAGCAGTTCTTC.

V usage is TRBV2 and J usage is TRBJ1-2; a weak D match, TRBD1 (6 bases). The CDR3 contains 13 residues. V was shortened by 8 bases and J by 8 bases, with 18 bases between the two germline ends. Germline loops: CDR1 SNHLY, CDR2 FYNNEI. CDR3 region: CASGVRGPGGYTF. The CDR3, as DNA: TGTGCCAGCGGTGTTCGGGGGCCAGGGGGCTACACCTTC.

Many counts were recorded for this clonotype. This CDR3 reads CASSLAAGTVNSPLHF. The CDR3 bases are TGTGCCAGCAGTTTGGCAGCCGGGACAGTAAATTCACCCCTCCACTTT. The V call is TRBV27, the J call TRBJ1-6, with 7 bases lining up with TRBD1. This CDR3 comprises 16 residues. V was clipped by 3 bases and J by 7 bases; unmatched bases: 9. Germline values: CDR1 MNHEY, CDR2 SMNVEV (reference sequence).

This clonotype was seen ten or more times. The chain employs TRBV28 and TRBJ2-7; 10 positions match TRBD1. V was pared by 5 bases and J by 5 bases, with 12 bases of the junction left unmatched. This CDR3 contains 16 residues. CDR1 is MDHEN and CDR2 is SYDVKM in the germline V gene. CDR3 bases: TGTGCCAGCAGTCTCCCCACGGTGGACAGGGGGAACGAGCAGTACTTC. Protein sequence: CASSLPTVDRGNEQYF.

This clonotype was seen more than once but under ten times. This chain joins TRBV5-1 and TRBJ2-7; no clear D gene. Per germline, CDR1 SGHRS and CDR2 YFSETQ. V lost 2 bases to trimming and J lost 1 base, with 10 bases between them. The CDR3 spans 14 residues. CDR3 residues: CASSLTMGSYEQYF. The CDR3 DNA sequence: TGCGCCAGCAGCTTAACCATGGGATCCTACGAGCAGTACTTC.

The gene calls are TRBV20-1 and TRBJ2-7; no reliable D call. The CDR3 consists of 12 residues. V lost 2 bases to trimming and J lost 2 bases, with 7 bases between them. CDR1 is DFQATT, CDR2 SNEGSKA, per germline (reference sequence). CDR3 DNA: TGCAGTGCTAGAAGGCCGACCTACGAGCAGTACTTC. Its translation is CSARRPTYEQYF.

About this clonotype itself: At one boundary the junction diverges from the germline segment, which might be a read error. This sequence joins TRBV20-1 and TRBJ2-7, with D perhaps assigned TRBD1 or TRBD2 (5 bases each). The CDR3 consists of 13 residues. The germline CDR1 and CDR2 sequences are DFQATT and SNEGSKA (reference sequence). The CDR3 nucleotides read TGCGGTGCTAAACTAGTGGGGCGGTACGAGCAGTACTTC. It encodes CGAKLVGRYEQYF.